The table lists the clone carrying this T cell receptor beta chain with many counts. Its cognate antigen is unknown. This beta chain is off target for a library built for alpha chains, so its abundance means little. The time point: sample taken at primary tumor resection. A total of some 70 untreated early-stage non-small cell lung cancer patients served as donors. The data belong to a study of spatial heterogeneity in lung cancer. Across the study: The count of detected beta-chain sequences consistently exceeded that of alpha-chain sequences. Bulk RNA-seq from matched material yielded a T cell module score that correlated strongly with TCR transcript counts in tumor regions.

The study's findings and limits: Expanded TCRs classified as ubiquitous or regional were counted, and these counts tracked ubiquitous and regional nonsynonymous mutations, respectively. Intratumoral expanded alpha and beta TCR counts were found to track tumor mutation counts.

In TCRdb, the 5' RACE reads were re-called with MiXCR into one record per CDR3 protein. Among approximately 18,000 distinct CDR3 sequences listed, 5.8% were seen once. V lost 2 bases and J 5 bases, leaving 14 bases between the germline ends. The length of the CDR3 is 14 residues. In germline, CDR1 is SGHRS, CDR2 YFSETQ. Specimen: lung tumor tissue, collected at surgery. The TCR originated in a female donor with early-stage non-small cell lung cancer. The chain joins TRBV5-1 to TRBJ2-7, with D perhaps TRBD1 or TRBD2 (5 bases each). CDR3 in amino acids: CASSFGTVLNEQYF. Here the CDR3 DNA reads TGCGCCAGCAGCTTTGGGACCGTCTTGAACGAGCAGTACTTC.